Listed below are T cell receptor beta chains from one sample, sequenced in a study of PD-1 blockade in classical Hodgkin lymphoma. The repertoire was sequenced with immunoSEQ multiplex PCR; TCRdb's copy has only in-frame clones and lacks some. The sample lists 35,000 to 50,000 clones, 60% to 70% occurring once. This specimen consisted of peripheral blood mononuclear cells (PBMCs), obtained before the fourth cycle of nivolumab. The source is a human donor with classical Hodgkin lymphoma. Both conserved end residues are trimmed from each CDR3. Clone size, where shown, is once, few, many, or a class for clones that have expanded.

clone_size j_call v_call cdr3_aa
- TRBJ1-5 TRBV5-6 ASSFDRNQPQH
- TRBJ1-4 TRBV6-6 ASNSRGEGEKLF
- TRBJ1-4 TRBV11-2 ASSSGGQTNEKLF
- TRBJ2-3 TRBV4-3 ASSQQVSGTDTQY
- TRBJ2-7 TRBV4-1 ASSQDWTSGTYEQY
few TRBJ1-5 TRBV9 ASSSEAGQPQH
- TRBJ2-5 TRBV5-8 ASSFQETQY
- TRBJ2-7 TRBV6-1 ASSPGWSSYEQY
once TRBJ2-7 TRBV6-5 ASSYSAGIYEQY
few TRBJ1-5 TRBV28 ATYRDSNQPQH
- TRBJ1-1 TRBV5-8 ASSPWRQAGPEAF
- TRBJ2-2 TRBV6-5 ASTDSYTGELF
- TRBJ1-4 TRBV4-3 ASSQDGTRGEKLF
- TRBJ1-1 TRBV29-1 SVVEGSGNTEAF
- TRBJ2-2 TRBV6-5 ASSQTGTGELF
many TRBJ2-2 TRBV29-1 SVAGTGELF
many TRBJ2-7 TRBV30 AWSGFYEQY
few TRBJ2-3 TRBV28 ASSLGRDYLTDTQY
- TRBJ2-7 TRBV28 ASSLGDRVSYEQY
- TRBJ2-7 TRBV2 ASILGRGHEQY
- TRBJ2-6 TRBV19 ASSRQAASSGANVLT
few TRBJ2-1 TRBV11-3 ASSGESYNEQF
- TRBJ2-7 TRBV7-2 ASSSIPGPYEQY
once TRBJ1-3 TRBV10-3 AITRDAGAGNTIY
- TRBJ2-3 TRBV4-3 ASSQEPWDTQY
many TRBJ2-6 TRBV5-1 ASSGGQYSGANVLT
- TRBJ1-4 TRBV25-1 ASSLTGTSEKLF
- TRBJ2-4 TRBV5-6 ASSLMQGVAKNIQY
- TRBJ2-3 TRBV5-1 ASSLEGTSGIRDTQY
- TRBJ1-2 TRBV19 ASSMSQGGLYGYT
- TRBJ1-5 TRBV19 ASSSDRGRNQPQH
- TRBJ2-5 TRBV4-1 ASSQVEAGGKETQY